The clone carrying this TCR beta chain was recorded many times. Antigen specificity is unknown. This entry comes from a study of blood T cells in healthy people across ages. Through a sample-barcoded 5' primer and a J-beta primer mix, a second PCR was run for about 6 to 11 cycles. TCRdb re-analysed the 5' RACE reads in MiXCR, keeping a single row per CDR3 protein. This table has roughly 1,000,000 distinct CDR3 sequences, roughly 24% appearing once. There are 13 residues in the CDR3. With 5 bases clipped from V and 4 bases from J, the junction kept 4 bases outside the gene matches. Looked up from germline, CDR1 is LNHDA and CDR2 is SQIVND (reference sequence). Study outcomes and limitations: Compared with aged donors, long-lived donors showed fewer expanded clones, suggesting selection.

The data were also submitted as part of a second study, on T cells of mothers and their children.

This receptor was taken from a girl aged 2 to 10 in good health. The source material was blood. V is TRBV19 and J is TRBJ1-2, with 7 bases that match TRBD1. The CDR3 sequence is CASSPDRTYGYTF. The CDR3 nucleotides are TGTGCCAGTAGTCCGGACAGGACCTATGGCTACACCTTC. The entire variable domain, with the rest obtained from reference TRBV19 and TRBJ1-2, is as follows: DGGITQSPKYLFRKEGQNVTLSCEQNLNHDAMYWYRQDPGQGLRLIYYSQIVNDFQKGDIAEGYSVSREKKESFPLTVTSAQKNPTAFYLCASSPDRTYGYTFGSGTRLTVV.